The 9 T cell receptor beta chains below all came from one sample that was sequenced in a study of T cell repertoires in cytomegalovirus infection. MiXCR was run by TCRdb on the reads, yielding one entry per CDR3 protein. Among about 830,000 distinct CDR3 sequences listed, 32% were seen once. For these receptors, no antigen is known. The sample consisted of cultured CD8+ T cells from PBMCs, taken from culture after CMV antigen stimulation. The receptors were gathered from a human donor in good health (CMV status not recorded). Some clones in this sample may be carry-over from other donors' samples.

A few counts support this clonotype. The rearrangement uses TRBV12-5 and TRBJ2-3, with D possibly matching TRBD2 (6 bases). Deletions cut 4 bases from V and 1 base from J, with 9 bases between. The V gene's germline CDR1 is LGHNT and CDR2 FRNRAP. The CDR3 totals 14 residues. CDR3 sequence: CASGYGGGTDTQYF. CDR3 in DNA: TGTGCTAGTGGTTATGGCGGGGGCACAGATACGCAGTATTTT. Complete variable domain (other parts from reference TRBV12-5 and TRBJ2-3): DARVTQTPRHKVTEMGQEVTMRCQPILGHNTVFWYRQTMMQGLELLAYFRNRAPLDDSGMPKDRFSAEMPDATLATLKIQPSEPRDSAVYFCASGYGGGTDTQYFGPGTRLTVL.

In its sample, this clonotype was seen many times. The CDR3 spells CASSSVGLAGGPDTQYF. CDR3 in DNA: TGTGCCAGCAGCTCGGTCGGACTAGCGGGGGGGCCGGATACGCAGTATTTT. The rearrangement joins TRBV7-6 to TRBJ2-3; 15 bases are a match to TRBD2. The germline V gene encodes CDR1 SGHVS and CDR2 FNYEAQ. The CDR3 spans 17 residues. V gave up 4 bases and J gave up 6 bases; unmatched junction bases: 8.

This clonotype was counted only a few times. The V call is TRBV7-4, the J call TRBJ1-5; D is perhaps TRBD1 (5 bases). The CDR3 spans 11 residues. V gave up 6 bases and J gave up 9 bases, with 9 bases separating them. Germline V CDR1 and CDR2: SGHVT, SQSDAQ. The CDR3 DNA sequence: TGTGCCAGCAGTTACCAGGGGCCCCAGCATTTT. Translating it yields CASSYQGPQHF.

The chain employs TRBV29-1 and TRBJ1-2; TRBD1 might be the D (6 bases). Trimming pared 7 bases from V and 4 bases from J, leaving 13 bases between. Germline V CDR1 and CDR2: SQVTM, ANQGSEA. CDR3 length: 12 residues. CDR3 protein: CSAGGDIYGYTF. In DNA, the CDR3 is TGCAGCGCTGGGGGGGACATCTATGGCTACACCTTC. Together with reference TRBV29-1 and TRBJ1-2, the CDR3 gives the full variable domain: SAVISQKPSRDICQRGTSLTIQCQVDSQVTMMFWYRQQPGQSLTLIATANQGSEATYESGFVIDKFPISRPNLTFSTLTVSNMSPEDSSIYLCSAGGDIYGYTFGSGTRLTVV.

This clonotype has at least ten counts. The rearrangement uses TRBV7-9 and TRBJ2-7; maybe TRBD1 (5 bases). CDR1 and CDR2 from the germline V gene are SEHNR and FQNEAQ (reference sequence). The CDR3 has 12 residues. V lost 5 bases to trimming and J lost 3 bases, with 8 bases between them. The CDR3 nucleotides are TGTGCCAGCAGCCACGACAGCTACGAGCAGTACTTC. It yields the protein CASSHDSYEQYF.

This chain uses TRBV6-8 with TRBJ2-3; 9 nucleotides agree with TRBD2. The germline CDR1 and CDR2 sequences are MNHGY and SAAAGT. The CDR3 length is 14 residues. J gave up 3 bases and V 7 bases, and 5 bases lay outside the gene matches. CDR3 amino acids: CASTIGLATDTQYF. The DNA of the CDR3 is TGTGCCAGCACTATCGGACTAGCGACAGATACGCAGTATTTT.

This chain uses TRBV4-1 with TRBJ1-5, with D possibly matching TRBD1 (6 bases). Trimming removed 1 base at V and 4 bases at J, with 17 bases between. This CDR3 contains 17 residues. The germline CDR1 and CDR2 sequences are MGHRA and YSYEKL. The CDR3 DNA reads as TGCGCCAGCAGCCAAGGGGTCCCAGGGGAGGGGAATCAGCCCCAGCATTTT. This translates into CASSQGVPGEGNQPQHF.

CDR3 loop: CASSLPGTDRKGYTF. The CDR3 nucleotides are TGTGCCAGCAGCTTGCCAGGGACCGACCGTAAGGGCTACACCTTC. V and J are TRBV5-6 and TRBJ1-2; weak D call: TRBD1 (5 bases). V was pared by 1 base and J by 8 bases, with 18 bases between. The germline gives CDR1 SGHDT, CDR2 YYEEEE. The CDR3 totals 15 residues.

This chain uses TRBV6-1 with TRBJ1-2, with D perhaps matching TRBD1 (5 bases). CDR1 is MNHNS, CDR2 SASEGT, per germline. The CDR3 length is 16 residues. V dropped 4 bases and J dropped 0 bases, with 15 bases sitting between them. In nucleotides, the CDR3 is TGTGCCAGCAGTGTTAAGGCAGGGCAAGCTAACTATGGCTACACCTTC. Translated: CASSVKAGQANYGYTF.